The sequence of this T cell receptor beta chain was determined in a study of T-cell reconstitution after alpha-beta-depleted transplantation in children. Study-wide results and caveats: About two months after transplant, alpha-beta T cells reportedly came from several hundred expanded graft clones. Several patients had high TCRbeta diversity at day 60; it came from surviving recipient T cells and thymic progenitors.

CDR3 length equals 16 residues. In germline, CDR1 is MNHEY, CDR2 SVGAGI. The ends were cut back, 0 bases at V and 2 bases at J, with 11 bases in the middle. Unique molecular identifiers were incorporated into the prepared TCRbeta library. TCRdb reanalysed the PCR reads using MiXCR and keeps one entry per CDR3 protein. The sample shows about 250,000 distinct CDR3 sequences, roughly a quarter of them seen only once. As to this clonotype: Antigen specificity is unknown.

Specimen: PBMCs, mostly from graft donor cells, collected 360 days after TCRalphabeta/CD19-depleted stem cell transplant. This clonotype was obtained from a female patient aged 2 to 10 who had a stem cell transplant for congenital amegakaryocytic thrombocytopenia, so the T cells may come from the graft donor. V and J are TRBV6-5 and TRBJ2-1; D may be TRBD1 (5 bases). The CDR3 DNA reads as TGTGCCAGCAGTTACTCGAAGGGGCTTCCCTACAATGAGCAGTTCTTC. Translation gives CASSYSKGLPYNEQFF.